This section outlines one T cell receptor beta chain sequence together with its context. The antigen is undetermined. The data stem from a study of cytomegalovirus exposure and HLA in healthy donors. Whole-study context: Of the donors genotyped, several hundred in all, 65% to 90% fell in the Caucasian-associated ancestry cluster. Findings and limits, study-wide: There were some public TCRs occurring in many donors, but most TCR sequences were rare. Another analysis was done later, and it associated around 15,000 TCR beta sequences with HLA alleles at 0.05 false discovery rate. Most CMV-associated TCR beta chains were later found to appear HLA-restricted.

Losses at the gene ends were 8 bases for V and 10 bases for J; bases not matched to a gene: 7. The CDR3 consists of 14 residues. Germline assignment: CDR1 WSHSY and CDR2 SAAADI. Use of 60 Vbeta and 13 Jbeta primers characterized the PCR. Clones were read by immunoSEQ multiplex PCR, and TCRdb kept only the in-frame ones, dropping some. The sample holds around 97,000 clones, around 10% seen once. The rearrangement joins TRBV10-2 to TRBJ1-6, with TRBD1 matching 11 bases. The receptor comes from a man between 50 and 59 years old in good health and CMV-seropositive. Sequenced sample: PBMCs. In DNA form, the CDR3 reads TGCGCCAGCGGGGACAGGGGGGAAGGATCACCCCTCCACTTT. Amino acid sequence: CASGDRGEGSPLHF.